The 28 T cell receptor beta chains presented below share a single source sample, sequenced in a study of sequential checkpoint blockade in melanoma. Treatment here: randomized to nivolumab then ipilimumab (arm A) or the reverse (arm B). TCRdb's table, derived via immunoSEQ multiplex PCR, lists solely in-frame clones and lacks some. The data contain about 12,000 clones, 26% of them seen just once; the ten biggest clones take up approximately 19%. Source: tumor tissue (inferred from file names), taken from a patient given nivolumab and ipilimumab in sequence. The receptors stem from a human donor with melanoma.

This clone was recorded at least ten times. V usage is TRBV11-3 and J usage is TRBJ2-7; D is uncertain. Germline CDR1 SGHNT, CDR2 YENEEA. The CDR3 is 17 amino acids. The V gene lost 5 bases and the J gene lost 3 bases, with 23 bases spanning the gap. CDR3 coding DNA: TGTGCCAGCAGCCGCCTCTCCGGGTCTGCACGAGGCTACGAGCAGTACTTC. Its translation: CASSRLSGSARGYEQYF.

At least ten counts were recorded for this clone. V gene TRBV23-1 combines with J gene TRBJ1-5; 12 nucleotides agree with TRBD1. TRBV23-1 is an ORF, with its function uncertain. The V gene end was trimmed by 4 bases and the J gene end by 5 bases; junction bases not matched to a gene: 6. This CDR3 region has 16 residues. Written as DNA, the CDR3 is TGCGCCAGCAGTCGACGGGACAGGGGGCGTGATCAGCCCCAGCATTTT. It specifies CASSRRDRGRDQPQHF.

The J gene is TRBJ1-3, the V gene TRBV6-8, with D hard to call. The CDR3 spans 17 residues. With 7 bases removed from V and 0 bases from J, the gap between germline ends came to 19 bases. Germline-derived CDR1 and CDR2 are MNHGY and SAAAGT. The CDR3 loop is CASTSLRASFSGNTIYF. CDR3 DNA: TGTGCCAGCACCTCTCTACGCGCCAGTTTCTCTGGAAACACCATATATTTT.

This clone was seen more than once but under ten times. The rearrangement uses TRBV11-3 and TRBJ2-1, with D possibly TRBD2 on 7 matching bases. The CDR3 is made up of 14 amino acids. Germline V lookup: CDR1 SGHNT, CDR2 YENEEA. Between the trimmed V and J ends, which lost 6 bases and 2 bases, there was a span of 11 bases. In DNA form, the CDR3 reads TGTGCCAGCAGTCGGGGGGCCGCCTACAATGAGCAGTTCTTC. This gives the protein CASSRGAAYNEQFF.

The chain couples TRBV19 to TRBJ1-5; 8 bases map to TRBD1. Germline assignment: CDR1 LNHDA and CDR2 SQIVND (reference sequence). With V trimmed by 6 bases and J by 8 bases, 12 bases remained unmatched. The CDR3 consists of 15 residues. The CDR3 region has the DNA TGTGCCAGTAGGGAAACAGGGGGGACCTTGGAGCCCCAGCATTTT. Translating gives CASRETGGTLEPQHF.

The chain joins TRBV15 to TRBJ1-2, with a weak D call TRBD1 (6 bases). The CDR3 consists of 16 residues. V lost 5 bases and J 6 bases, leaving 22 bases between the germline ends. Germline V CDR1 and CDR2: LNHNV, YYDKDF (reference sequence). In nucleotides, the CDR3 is TGTGCCACCAGCCCCCCGGGCGGAGGGGGTTGGGATGGCTACACCTTC. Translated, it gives CATSPPGGGGWDGYTF.

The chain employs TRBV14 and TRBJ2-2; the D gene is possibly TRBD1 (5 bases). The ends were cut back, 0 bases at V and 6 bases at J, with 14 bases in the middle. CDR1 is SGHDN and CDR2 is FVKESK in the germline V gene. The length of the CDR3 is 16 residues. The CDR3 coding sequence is TGTGCCAGCAGCCAAGATCTGGCAGGGATGGCCGGGGAGCTGTTTTTT. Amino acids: CASSQDLAGMAGELFF.

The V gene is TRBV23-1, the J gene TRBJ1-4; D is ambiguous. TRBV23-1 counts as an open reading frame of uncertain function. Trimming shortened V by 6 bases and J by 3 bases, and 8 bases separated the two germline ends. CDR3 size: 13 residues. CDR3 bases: TGCGCCAGCAGCGCTACCCCTAATGAAAAACTGTTTTTT. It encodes CASSATPNEKLFF.

The CDR3 nucleotides read TGTGCCACCAGCGGGAAGCGGGGGCCTTCTACAGATACGCAGTATTTT. This gives the protein CATSGKRGPSTDTQYF. V usage is TRBV15 and J usage is TRBJ2-3; TRBD2 matches at 8 bases. V shed 5 bases and J 3 bases; nucleotides not matched to a gene: 10. The CDR3 has 16 residues. Germline lookup yields CDR1 LNHNV and CDR2 YYDKDF (reference sequence).

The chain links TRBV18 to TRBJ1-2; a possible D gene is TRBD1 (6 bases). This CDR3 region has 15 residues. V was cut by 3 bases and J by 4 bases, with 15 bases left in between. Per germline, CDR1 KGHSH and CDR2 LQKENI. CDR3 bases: TGTGCCAGCTCACCGGACAGCTCCCCAGCCTATGGCTACACCTTC. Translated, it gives CASSPDSSPAYGYTF.

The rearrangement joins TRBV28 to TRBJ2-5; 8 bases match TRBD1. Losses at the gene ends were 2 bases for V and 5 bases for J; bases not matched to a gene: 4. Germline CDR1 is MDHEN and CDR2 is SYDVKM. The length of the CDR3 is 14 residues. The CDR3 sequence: CASSLTGGTETQYF. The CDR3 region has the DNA TGTGCCAGCAGTTTAACAGGGGGGACGGAGACCCAGTACTTC.

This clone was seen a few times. CDR3 region: CASSSTGGNYGYTF. DNA for the CDR3: TGCGCCAGCAGCTCGACAGGGGGGAACTATGGCTACACCTTC. The V call is TRBV5-1, the J call TRBJ1-2, with TRBD1 matching 9 bases. The CDR3 runs 14 residues. The V segment lost 3 bases and the J segment 2 bases; nucleotides outside the gene matches: 2. Germline lookup yields CDR1 SGHRS and CDR2 YFSETQ.

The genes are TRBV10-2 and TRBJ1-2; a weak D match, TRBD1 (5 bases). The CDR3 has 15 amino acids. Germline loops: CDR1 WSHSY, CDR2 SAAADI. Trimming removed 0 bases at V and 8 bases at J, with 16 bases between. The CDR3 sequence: CASSESTGALGGYTF. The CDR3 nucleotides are TGCGCCAGCAGTGAGTCGACCGGGGCCCTGGGGGGCTACACCTTC.

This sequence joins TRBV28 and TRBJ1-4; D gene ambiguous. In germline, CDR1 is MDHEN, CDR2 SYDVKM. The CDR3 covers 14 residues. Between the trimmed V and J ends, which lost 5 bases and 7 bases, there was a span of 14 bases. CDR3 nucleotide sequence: TGTGCCAGCAGTGTAGGGTTCGGGAGTGAAAAACTGTTTTTT. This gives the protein CASSVGFGSEKLFF.

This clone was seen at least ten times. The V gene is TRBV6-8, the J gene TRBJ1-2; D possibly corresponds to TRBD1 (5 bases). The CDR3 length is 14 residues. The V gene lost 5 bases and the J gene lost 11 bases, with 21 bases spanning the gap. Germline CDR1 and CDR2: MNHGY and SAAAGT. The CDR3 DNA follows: TGTGCCAGCAGTGATTGGGACTCGGGTCCTCCTTACACCTTC. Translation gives CASSDWDSGPPYTF.

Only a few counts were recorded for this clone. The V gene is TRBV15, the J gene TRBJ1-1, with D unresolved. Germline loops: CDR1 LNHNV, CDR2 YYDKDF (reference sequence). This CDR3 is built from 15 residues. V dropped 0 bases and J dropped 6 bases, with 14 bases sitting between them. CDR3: CATSRDQGVVAEAFF. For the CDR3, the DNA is TGTGCCACCAGCAGAGATCAAGGAGTCGTCGCTGAAGCTTTCTTT.

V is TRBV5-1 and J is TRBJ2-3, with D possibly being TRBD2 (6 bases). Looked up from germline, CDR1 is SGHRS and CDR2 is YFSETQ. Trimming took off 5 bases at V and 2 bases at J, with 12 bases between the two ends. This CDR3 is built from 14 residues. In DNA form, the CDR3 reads TGCGCCAGCAGAGAGGGACTGATCACAGATACGCAGTATTTT. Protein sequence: CASREGLITDTQYF.

The CDR3 DNA reads TGTGCCAGCAGCTTGGGGCTAGCGGGGCCCTACGAGCAGTACGTC. This translates into CASSLGLAGPYEQYV. The rearrangement links TRBV11-3 to TRBJ2-7; TRBD2 matches 9 bases. The CDR3 contains 15 residues. V gave up 3 bases and J gave up 2 bases; unmatched junction bases: 5. The germline V gene encodes CDR1 SGHNT and CDR2 YENEEA.

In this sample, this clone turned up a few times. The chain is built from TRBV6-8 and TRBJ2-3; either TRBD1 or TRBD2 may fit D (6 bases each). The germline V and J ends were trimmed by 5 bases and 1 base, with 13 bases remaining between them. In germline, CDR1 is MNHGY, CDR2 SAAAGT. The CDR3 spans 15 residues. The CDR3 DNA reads TGTGCCAGCAGTGCCGGGGGCTACGGCACAGATACGCAGTATTTT. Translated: CASSAGGYGTDTQYF.

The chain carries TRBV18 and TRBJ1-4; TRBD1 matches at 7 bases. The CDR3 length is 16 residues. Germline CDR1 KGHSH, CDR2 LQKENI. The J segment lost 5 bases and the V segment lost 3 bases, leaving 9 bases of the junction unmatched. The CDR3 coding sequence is TGTGCCAGCTCACCGTGGCAGGGGGAAGGGAATGAAAAACTGTTTTTT. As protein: CASSPWQGEGNEKLFF.

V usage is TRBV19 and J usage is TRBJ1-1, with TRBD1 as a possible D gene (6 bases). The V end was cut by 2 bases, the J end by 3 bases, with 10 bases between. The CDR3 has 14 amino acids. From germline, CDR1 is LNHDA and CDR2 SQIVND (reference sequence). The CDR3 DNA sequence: TGTGCCAGTAGTATACCGAACAGGGACACTGAAGCTTTCTTT. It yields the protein CASSIPNRDTEAFF.

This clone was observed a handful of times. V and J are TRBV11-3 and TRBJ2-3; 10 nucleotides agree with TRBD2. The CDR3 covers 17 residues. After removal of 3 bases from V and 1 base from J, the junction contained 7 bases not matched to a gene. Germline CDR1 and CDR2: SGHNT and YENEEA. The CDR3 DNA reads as TGTGCCAGCAGCTTGGGCCTAGCGGGGGCACGCACAGATACGCAGTATTTT. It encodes CASSLGLAGARTDTQYF.

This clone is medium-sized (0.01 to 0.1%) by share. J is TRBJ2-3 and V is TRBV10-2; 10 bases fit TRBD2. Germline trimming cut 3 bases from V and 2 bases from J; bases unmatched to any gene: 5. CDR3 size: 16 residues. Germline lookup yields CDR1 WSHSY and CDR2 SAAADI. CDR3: CASSDGLAEVTDTQYF. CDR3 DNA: TGCGCCAGCAGTGATGGACTAGCGGAAGTCACAGATACGCAGTATTTT.

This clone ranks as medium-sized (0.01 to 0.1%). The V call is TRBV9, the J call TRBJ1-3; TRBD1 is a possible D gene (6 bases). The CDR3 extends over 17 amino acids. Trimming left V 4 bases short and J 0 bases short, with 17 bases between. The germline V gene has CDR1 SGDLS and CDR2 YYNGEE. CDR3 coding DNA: TGTGCCAGCAGCTCCTCACAGGGTGAGAGCTCTGGAAACACCATATATTTT. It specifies CASSSSQGESSGNTIYF.

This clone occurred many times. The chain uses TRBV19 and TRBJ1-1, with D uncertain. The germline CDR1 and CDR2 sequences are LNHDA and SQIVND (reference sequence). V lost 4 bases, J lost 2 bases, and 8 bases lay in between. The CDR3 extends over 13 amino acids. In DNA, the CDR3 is TGTGCCAGTAGTACGGACGGAAACACTGAAGCTTTCTTT. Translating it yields CASSTDGNTEAFF.

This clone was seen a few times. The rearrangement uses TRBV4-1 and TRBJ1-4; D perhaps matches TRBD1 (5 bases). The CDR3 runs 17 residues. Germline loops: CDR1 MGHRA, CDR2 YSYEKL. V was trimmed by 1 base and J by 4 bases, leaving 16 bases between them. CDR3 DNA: TGCGCCAGCAGCCAAGTCGGGCAGGGCAGGGTTAATGAAAAACTGTTTTTT. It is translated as CASSQVGQGRVNEKLFF.

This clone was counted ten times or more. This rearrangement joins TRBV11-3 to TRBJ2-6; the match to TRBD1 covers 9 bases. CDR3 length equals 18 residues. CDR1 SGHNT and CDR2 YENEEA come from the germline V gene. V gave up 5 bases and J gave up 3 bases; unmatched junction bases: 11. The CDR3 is CASSLRDRDRLGANVLTF. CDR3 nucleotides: TGTGCCAGCAGCCTCCGGGACAGGGACCGCCTTGGGGCCAACGTCCTGACTTTC. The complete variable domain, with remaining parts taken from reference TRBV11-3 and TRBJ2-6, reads EAGVVQSPRYKIIEKKQPVAFWCNPISGHNTLYWYLQNLGQGPELLIRYENEEAVDDSQLPKDRFSAERLKGVDSTLKIQPAELGDSAVYLCASSLRDRDRLGANVLTFGAGSRLTVL.

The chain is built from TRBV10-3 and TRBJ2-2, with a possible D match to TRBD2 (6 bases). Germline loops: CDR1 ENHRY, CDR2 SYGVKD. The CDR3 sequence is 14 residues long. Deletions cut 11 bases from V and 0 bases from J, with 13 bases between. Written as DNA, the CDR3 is TGTGCCGCTCGCGGGGCGACGAACACCGGGGAGCTGTTTTTT. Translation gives CAARGATNTGELFF.